Listed below are T cell receptor beta chains from one sample, sequenced in a study of T cell responses to AZD1222 COVID-19 vaccine. TCRdb's table, derived via immunoSEQ multiplex PCR, lists solely in-frame clones and lacks some. This sample has under 150,000 clones, with approximately 87% found just once. Sequenced here: peripheral blood, sampled 28 days after the second AZD1222 dose. The receptors originated from an adult who received the AZD1222 COVID-19 vaccine. Both conserved end residues are part of each CDR3. The order of the fields is CDR3 DNA, CDR3 protein, V gene, D gene, J gene, clone size. D genes are given only for firm matches. Not all rows give a size; the values are once, few, many and, for expanded clones, a class.

CDR3nt: TGTGCCAGCTCACCGCAAGTTACAGGTGAAAAACTGTTTTTT
CDR3aa: CASSPQVTGEKLFF
v_gene: TRBV18
d_gene: .
j_gene: TRBJ1-4
abundance: .

CDR3nt: TGTGCCAGTAGTATTAGTACGGCGACGTCGGGTCAGCCCCAGCATTTT
CDR3aa: CASSISTATSGQPQHF
v_gene: TRBV19
d_gene: .
j_gene: TRBJ1-5
abundance: .

CDR3nt: TGTGCCAGTAGTCCACGGATGGGCACTGAAGCTTTCTTT
CDR3aa: CASSPRMGTEAFF
v_gene: TRBV19
d_gene: .
j_gene: TRBJ1-1
abundance: .

CDR3nt: TGTGCCAGCAGCCAAGGGACTAATGAAAAACTGTTTTTT
CDR3aa: CASSQGTNEKLFF
v_gene: TRBV14
d_gene: .
j_gene: TRBJ1-4
abundance: .

CDR3nt: TGTGCCAGCAGTTTTCTCTTCGAGCCCAGGGGGGGGAACACTGAAGCTTTCTTT
CDR3aa: CASSFLFEPRGGNTEAFF
v_gene: TRBV6-2/TRBV6-3
d_gene: TRBD1
j_gene: TRBJ1-1
abundance: .

CDR3nt: TGCGCCAGCAGCCCTAACAGGGATAGCAATCAGCCCCAGCATTTT
CDR3aa: CASSPNRDSNQPQHF
v_gene: TRBV4-3
d_gene: .
j_gene: TRBJ1-5
abundance: .

CDR3nt: TGTGCCAGCAGCTTAAACGCCCTGGGCACTGAAGCTTTCTTT
CDR3aa: CASSLNALGTEAFF
v_gene: TRBV7-2
d_gene: .
j_gene: TRBJ1-1
abundance: .

CDR3nt: TGCGCCAGCAGCCAAGATCCTCAGAGCTCCTATAATTCACCCCTCCACTTT
CDR3aa: CASSQDPQSSYNSPLHF
v_gene: TRBV4-1
d_gene: .
j_gene: TRBJ1-6
abundance: .

CDR3nt: TGTGCCAGCAGTATGGGGGTCGAGCGGGAAACGAACACCGGGGAGCTGTTTTTT
CDR3aa: CASSMGVERETNTGELFF
v_gene: TRBV2
d_gene: TRBD2
j_gene: TRBJ2-2
abundance: .

CDR3nt: TGTGCCAGCACCTTGGGGGTAGGGGGCTATGGCTACACCTTC
CDR3aa: CASTLGVGGYGYTF
v_gene: TRBV28
d_gene: .
j_gene: TRBJ1-2
abundance: .

CDR3nt: TGCAGCGTTCAGACGACGGGAAACACTGAAGCTTTCTTT
CDR3aa: CSVQTTGNTEAFF
v_gene: TRBV29-1
d_gene: .
j_gene: TRBJ1-1
abundance: .

CDR3nt: TGCGCCAGCAGTGATAGCGGGAGGGCCGAATCCTACGAGCAGTACTTC
CDR3aa: CASSDSGRAESYEQYF
v_gene: TRBV10-1
d_gene: TRBD2
j_gene: TRBJ2-7
abundance: .

CDR3nt: TGTGCCAGCAGCTTAGGACTAGCCAATGAGCAGTTCTTC
CDR3aa: CASSLGLANEQFF
v_gene: TRBV7-9
d_gene: TRBD2
j_gene: TRBJ2-1
abundance: .

CDR3nt: TGTGCCAGCAGTGATCCGACAGGGGCCGTATTATATGGCTACACCTTC
CDR3aa: CASSDPTGAVLYGYTF
v_gene: TRBV6-1
d_gene: TRBD1
j_gene: TRBJ1-2
abundance: .

CDR3nt: TGTGCCAGCAGCTTAGGGGCAGGGGGCACCGGGGAGCTGTTTTTT
CDR3aa: CASSLGAGGTGELFF
v_gene: TRBV13
d_gene: TRBD1
j_gene: TRBJ2-2
abundance: .

CDR3nt: TGCGCCAGCAGCAATTCAGGGGGAGCGCAGGGCTACACCTTC
CDR3aa: CASSNSGGAQGYTF
v_gene: TRBV5-1
d_gene: TRBD1
j_gene: TRBJ1-2
abundance: .

CDR3nt: TGTGCCAGCAGCCCCTCCCCGACAGGGGGATACGAAAAACTGTTTTTT
CDR3aa: CASSPSPTGGYEKLFF
v_gene: TRBV11-2
d_gene: TRBD1
j_gene: TRBJ1-4
abundance: .

CDR3nt: TGTGCCAGCAGCCCCGGTATCGAGGCCCGTTCGGAGACCCAGTACTTC
CDR3aa: CASSPGIEARSETQYF
v_gene: TRBV11-2
d_gene: .
j_gene: TRBJ2-5
abundance: .

CDR3nt: TGTGCCAGCAGTCCTTCCCAAGGGTACAATGAGCAGTTCTTC
CDR3aa: CASSPSQGYNEQFF
v_gene: TRBV6-5
d_gene: .
j_gene: TRBJ2-1
abundance: .

CDR3nt: TGTGCCAGTAATCAGTGGGGGGCGAATGAAAAACTGTTTTTT
CDR3aa: CASNQWGANEKLFF
v_gene: TRBV19
d_gene: .
j_gene: TRBJ1-4
abundance: .

CDR3nt: TGCGCCAGCAGCTTGGGGCATGGCTCCGGAAACACCATATATTTT
CDR3aa: CASSLGHGSGNTIYF
v_gene: TRBV5-1
d_gene: .
j_gene: TRBJ1-3
abundance: .

CDR3nt: TGTGCCAGCAGCCCGGTTAGCTCCTATAATTCACCCCTCCACTTT
CDR3aa: CASSPVSSYNSPLHF
v_gene: TRBV4-2
d_gene: .
j_gene: TRBJ1-6
abundance: .

CDR3nt: TGTGCCAGCAGTTACTCTCCTTTAGGGACCTCCTACGAGCAGTACTTC
CDR3aa: CASSYSPLGTSYEQYF
v_gene: TRBV6-5
d_gene: .
j_gene: TRBJ2-7
abundance: .

CDR3nt: TGTGCCAGCAGTTACTCGAATCGAGGGAGCACTGAAGCTTTCTTT
CDR3aa: CASSYSNRGSTEAFF
v_gene: TRBV6-5
d_gene: .
j_gene: TRBJ1-1
abundance: .

CDR3nt: TGTGCCAGCAGCGTGGGTAGCGGGGGTGGAGATACGCAGTATTTT
CDR3aa: CASSVGSGGGDTQYF
v_gene: TRBV9
d_gene: TRBD2
j_gene: TRBJ2-3
abundance: .

CDR3nt: TGTGCCAGCAGCATCGGGACAGGGTATTCGGGGGAGCAGTACTTC
CDR3aa: CASSIGTGYSGEQYF
v_gene: TRBV7-9
d_gene: TRBD1
j_gene: TRBJ2-7
abundance: .

CDR3nt: TGTGCCAGCATCGAGACAGGGAAGAACACTGAAGCTTTCTTT
CDR3aa: CASIETGKNTEAFF
v_gene: TRBV6-5
d_gene: TRBD1
j_gene: TRBJ1-1
abundance: .

CDR3nt: TGTGCCAGTAGCCCCTCAACGGCCTCTGGAAACACCATATATTTT
CDR3aa: CASSPSTASGNTIYF
v_gene: TRBV19
d_gene: .
j_gene: TRBJ1-3
abundance: .

CDR3nt: TGTGCCAGCAGTGCGGACCGGGCCGGGAACACTGAAGCTTTCTTT
CDR3aa: CASSADRAGNTEAFF
v_gene: TRBV25-1
d_gene: .
j_gene: TRBJ1-1
abundance: .

CDR3nt: TGCGCCAGCAGCTTCCTTGGACAGAACACTGAAGCTTTCTTT
CDR3aa: CASSFLGQNTEAFF
v_gene: TRBV5-1
d_gene: .
j_gene: TRBJ1-1
abundance: .

CDR3nt: TGCGCCAGCAGCTTGGTAGCGGACGCAGCCTACGAGCAGTACTTC
CDR3aa: CASSLVADAAYEQYF
v_gene: TRBV5-1
d_gene: .
j_gene: TRBJ2-7
abundance: .

CDR3nt: TGCGCCAGCAGCTTCGGGATTCAAGAGACCCAGTACTTC
CDR3aa: CASSFGIQETQYF
v_gene: TRBV5-1
d_gene: .
j_gene: TRBJ2-5
abundance: .

CDR3nt: TGTGCCAGCAGCTTAACAGGACAGGCGAACACTGAAGCTTTCTTT
CDR3aa: CASSLTGQANTEAFF
v_gene: TRBV7-8
d_gene: TRBD1
j_gene: TRBJ1-1
abundance: .

CDR3nt: TGCAGTGCTAGTGGGGGCGTCACAGAAAAACTGTTTTTT
CDR3aa: CSASGGVTEKLFF
v_gene: TRBV20-1
d_gene: .
j_gene: TRBJ1-4
abundance: once

CDR3nt: TGTGCCAGCAGCCCGAGGACTAGCGGGAGCTACTACGAGCAGTACTTC
CDR3aa: CASSPRTSGSYYEQYF
v_gene: TRBV7-2
d_gene: TRBD2
j_gene: TRBJ2-7
abundance: .

CDR3nt: TGTGCCAGCAGCGATCCGACAGACTATAGCAATCAGCCCCAGCATTTT
CDR3aa: CASSDPTDYSNQPQHF
v_gene: TRBV5-4
d_gene: .
j_gene: TRBJ1-5
abundance: .

CDR3nt: TGTGCCAGCAGCTTAGCAACCGGGGTTCAGCCCCAGCATTTT
CDR3aa: CASSLATGVQPQHF
v_gene: TRBV7-2
d_gene: .
j_gene: TRBJ1-5
abundance: few

CDR3nt: TGTGCCAGCAGTGAAGCTCTCAATAGCAATCAGCCCCAGCATTTT
CDR3aa: CASSEALNSNQPQHF
v_gene: TRBV6-1
d_gene: .
j_gene: TRBJ1-5
abundance: .

CDR3nt: TGTGCCAGTAGTTCAACAGGTTTTCCCATAGGCAATCAGCCCCAGCATTTT
CDR3aa: CASSSTGFPIGNQPQHF
v_gene: TRBV19
d_gene: .
j_gene: TRBJ1-5
abundance: .

CDR3nt: TGTGCCAGTAGTCCGCTAGCGTATAGCGAGACCCAGTACTTC
CDR3aa: CASSPLAYSETQYF
v_gene: TRBV19
d_gene: .
j_gene: TRBJ2-5
abundance: .

CDR3nt: TGTGCCAGCAGCTCCCGGGAGGGAGTAGCTTTCTTT
CDR3aa: CASSSREGVAFF
v_gene: TRBV3-1/TRBV3-2
d_gene: .
j_gene: TRBJ1-1
abundance: once

CDR3nt: TGTGCCAGCTCACCGACAGGGGACATACAGCCCCAGCATTTT
CDR3aa: CASSPTGDIQPQHF
v_gene: TRBV18
d_gene: TRBD1
j_gene: TRBJ1-5
abundance: .

CDR3nt: TGTGCCAGCAGTTTCGGGGACAGGCCGATTGGAAAACTGTTTTTT
CDR3aa: CASSFGDRPIGKLFF
v_gene: TRBV27
d_gene: TRBD1
j_gene: TRBJ1-4
abundance: .

CDR3nt: TGTGCCAGCAGGACAGGGCATAATTCACCCCTCCACTTT
CDR3aa: CASRTGHNSPLHF
v_gene: TRBV12-3/TRBV12-4
d_gene: TRBD1
j_gene: TRBJ1-6
abundance: few

CDR3nt: TGTGCCAGCAGCTTGGGGGGCTTTAACACTGAAGCTTTCTTT
CDR3aa: CASSLGGFNTEAFF
v_gene: TRBV5-4
d_gene: .
j_gene: TRBJ1-1
abundance: .

CDR3nt: TGTGCCAGTAGTATAGCAGGCAGGAGACTAAATCAGCCCCAGCATTTT
CDR3aa: CASSIAGRRLNQPQHF
v_gene: TRBV19
d_gene: .
j_gene: TRBJ1-5
abundance: .

CDR3nt: TGTGCCAGCAGCTGGACCTTACTAGCGGGAGGTCAGAACACCGGGGAGCTGTTTTTT
CDR3aa: CASSWTLLAGGQNTGELFF
v_gene: TRBV5-4
d_gene: TRBD2
j_gene: TRBJ2-2
abundance: .

CDR3nt: TGCAGCGCTCCGAGGTTGGCTAGCGGGAGGAGTGAGCAGTTCTTC
CDR3aa: CSAPRLASGRSEQFF
v_gene: TRBV29-1
d_gene: TRBD2
j_gene: TRBJ2-1
abundance: .

CDR3nt: TGTGCCAGCAGTCACCAGGCCTCGGGGGGCCAAGAGACCCAGTACTTC
CDR3aa: CASSHQASGGQETQYF
v_gene: TRBV6-6
d_gene: TRBD2
j_gene: TRBJ2-5
abundance: .

CDR3nt: TGCGCCAGCAGCAGATCTAGCGGGAGGGGGAACAATGAGCAGTTCTTC
CDR3aa: CASSRSSGRGNNEQFF
v_gene: TRBV5-1
d_gene: TRBD2
j_gene: TRBJ2-1
abundance: .

CDR3nt: TGTGCCAGCAGGGATCCGGGACAAGCTAATGAAAAACTGTTTTTT
CDR3aa: CASRDPGQANEKLFF
v_gene: TRBV2
d_gene: .
j_gene: TRBJ1-4
abundance: .

CDR3nt: TGCAGCGTTGAAGATAGAAGGGAGGGGGAGACCCAGTACTTC
CDR3aa: CSVEDRREGETQYF
v_gene: TRBV29-1
d_gene: TRBD2
j_gene: TRBJ2-5
abundance: .

CDR3nt: TGTGCCAGCAGCGTAGGGGAGGGGGCCACTGGCTACACCTTC
CDR3aa: CASSVGEGATGYTF
v_gene: TRBV9
d_gene: TRBD1
j_gene: TRBJ1-2
abundance: .

CDR3nt: TGTGCCAGCAGGCCAAACGGAGGGGCTAGTCAGCCCCAGCATTTT
CDR3aa: CASRPNGGASQPQHF
v_gene: TRBV2
d_gene: .
j_gene: TRBJ1-5
abundance: .

CDR3nt: TGCGCCAGCAGCCAAGATGGCGCGCAGCCCCAGCATTTT
CDR3aa: CASSQDGAQPQHF
v_gene: TRBV4-1
d_gene: .
j_gene: TRBJ1-5
abundance: .

CDR3nt: TGCGCCAGCAGCTTAACGGCTTCGACAGGGGGAGCTGGAAACACCATATATTTT
CDR3aa: CASSLTASTGGAGNTIYF
v_gene: TRBV5-1
d_gene: TRBD1
j_gene: TRBJ1-3
abundance: few

CDR3nt: TGTGCCAGCAGCACAGCCACAGGGGTCAACACAGATACGCAGTATTTT
CDR3aa: CASSTATGVNTDTQYF
v_gene: TRBV11-2
d_gene: TRBD1
j_gene: TRBJ2-3
abundance: .

CDR3nt: TGTGCCAGCAGCTTAACCGGGACAGGGAGCCCCAATGAGCAGTTCTTC
CDR3aa: CASSLTGTGSPNEQFF
v_gene: TRBV7-9
d_gene: TRBD1
j_gene: TRBJ2-1
abundance: .

CDR3nt: TGTGCCAGCAGCAAATCATTAGCGGGAGCAGGGTCCTACGAGCAGTACTTC
CDR3aa: CASSKSLAGAGSYEQYF
v_gene: TRBV21-1
d_gene: .
j_gene: TRBJ2-7
abundance: .

CDR3nt: TGTGCCAGCAGCGGGAATGCGGGTCCTGCCGTCTTC
CDR3aa: CASSGNAGPAVF
v_gene: TRBV7-2
d_gene: .
j_gene: TRBJ2-7
abundance: .